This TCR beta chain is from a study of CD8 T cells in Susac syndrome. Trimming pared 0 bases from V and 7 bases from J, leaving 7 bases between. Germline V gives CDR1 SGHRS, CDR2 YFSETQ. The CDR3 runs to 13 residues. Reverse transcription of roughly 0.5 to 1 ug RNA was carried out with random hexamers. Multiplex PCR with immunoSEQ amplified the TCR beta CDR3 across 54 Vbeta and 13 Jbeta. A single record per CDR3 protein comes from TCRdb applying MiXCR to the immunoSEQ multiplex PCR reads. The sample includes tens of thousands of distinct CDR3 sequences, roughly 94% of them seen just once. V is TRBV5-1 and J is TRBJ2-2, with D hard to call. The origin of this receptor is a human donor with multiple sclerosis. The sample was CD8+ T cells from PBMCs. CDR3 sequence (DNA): TGCGCCAGCAGCTTGGCGGGTGACGGGGAGCTGTTTTTT. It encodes CASSLAGDGELFF.